These 5 T cell receptor beta chains share one sample of origin, sequenced in a study of post-analysis software for immune sequencing data. General observations from the study: Relative to controls, patients had a handful of TRBV segments at higher frequency, with TRBV5-6, TRBV5-1 and TRBV20-1 among these.

No antigen has been identified for these receptors. Unique-molecular-identifier-tagged TCR beta cDNA libraries were used. TCRdb processed the PCR reads anew with MiXCR; each CDR3 protein has one entry. The sample yields about 200,000 distinct CDR3 sequences, 29% seen once. Specimen: blood. The source is a girl aged 2 to 17 with multiple sclerosis.

This chain links TRBV3-1 with TRBJ2-5; 8 bases line up with TRBD2. Per the germline V gene, CDR1 is LGHDT and CDR2 is YNNKEL (reference sequence). J lost 11 bases, V lost 4 bases, and 15 bases had no gene match. This CDR3 spans 15 amino acids. The CDR3 DNA is TGTGCCAGCAGCCTAAGCGGGAGCAGGGTCAATGAGCAGTACTTC. Amino acid sequence: CASSLSGSRVNEQYF.

A few counts support this clonotype. CDR3 nucleotide sequence: TGCAGTGCCGGATTGGGGGGGGCCGTTGACGGGGAGCTGTTTTTT. This sequence encodes CSAGLGGAVDGELFF. V and J are TRBV20-1 and TRBJ2-2; D possibly corresponds to TRBD2 (7 bases). CDR1 DFQATT and CDR2 SNEGSKA come from the germline V gene (reference sequence). The CDR3 runs to 15 residues. V was cut by 6 bases and J by 7 bases, with 21 bases left in between.

This clonotype has only one observation. This could be a read error, since a much larger clone is one nucleotide away. The chain couples TRBV12-3 or TRBV12-4 to TRBJ2-3; D not resolved. V was shortened by 2 bases and J by 5 bases, with 11 bases between the two germline ends. The CDR3 sequence is 14 residues long. The CDR3, as DNA: TGTGCCAGCAGTTTATCGCTATCGGGAGATACGCAGTATTTT. It specifies CASSLSLSGDTQYF.

This clonotype was counted only a few times. J is TRBJ1-4 and V is TRBV24-1, with 7 bases fitting TRBD1. V dropped 4 bases and J dropped 7; count of bases not matched to a gene: 8. CDR1 and CDR2 from the germline V gene are KGHDR and SFDVKD. The CDR3 totals 15 residues. The CDR3 coding sequence is TGTGCCACCAGTGACTCAACGGACAGGAGTGAAAAACTGTTTTTT. As protein: CATSDSTDRSEKLFF.

The chain carries TRBV30 and TRBJ2-1, with a weak D call TRBD1 (5 bases). Germline-derived CDR1 and CDR2 are GTSNPN and SVGIG (reference sequence). CDR3 length: 11 residues. With 4 bases removed from V and 7 bases from J, the gap between germline ends came to 8 bases. CDR3 protein: CAWTGMNEQFF. The DNA for the CDR3 is TGTGCCTGGACAGGGATGAATGAGCAGTTCTTC.